This passage covers 22 T cell receptor beta chains from one sample sequenced in a study of cytotoxic CD8 clonotypes in ibrutinib-treated CLL listed by TCRdb under 2021. The method was the immunoSEQ multiplex PCR assay. The table comes from immuneACCESS by way of TCRdb, which keeps in-frame sequences with V and J called. Part of the clones is missing from these tables; in studies checked, under half for an unresolved V gene and the rest for unknown reasons. The sample data list roughly 200,000 clones, and 70% of these were observed just once. The top ten clonotypes cover approximately 6.3% of the sample. The sample's time point, from its label and the paper: 12 months on ibrutinib. The material sequenced was PBMCs, taken after 12 months of ibrutinib treatment. The receptors come from a human donor with chronic lymphocytic leukemia.

V and J are TRBV6-5 and TRBJ1-2; D is possibly TRBD1 (6 bases). The ends were cut back, 5 bases at V and 8 bases at J, with 18 bases in the middle. The germline CDR1 and CDR2 sequences are MNHEY and SVGAGI. This CDR3 comprises 14 residues. CDR3 region: CASSPDNRVSGYTF. As DNA, the CDR3 is TGTGCCAGCAGTCCGGACAACAGGGTGAGCGGCTACACCTTC.

This clone was detected only a few times. The gene calls are TRBV4-2 and TRBJ1-2, with 7 bases aligning to TRBD1. Germline loops: CDR1 LGHNA, CDR2 YNFKEQ. Trimming at V came to 0 bases and at J to 4 bases, leaving 5 bases not matched to a gene. The CDR3 contains 15 residues. CDR3 DNA sequence: TGTGCCAGCAGCCAAGAAGGGGGCTCGGGCTATGGCTACACCTTC. Protein product: CASSQEGGSGYGYTF.

The gene calls are TRBV5-1 and TRBJ2-6; 7 bases match TRBD1. Germline-derived CDR1 and CDR2 are SGHRS and YFSETQ. This CDR3 comprises 17 residues. The V and J ends lost 4 bases and 0 bases, in that order; junction bases with no gene match: 7. For the CDR3, the DNA is TGCGCCAGCAGCCAGTGGACAGGAGCCTCTGGGGCCAACGTCCTGACTTTC. Translating gives CASSQWTGASGANVLTF.

The V call is TRBV2, the J call TRBJ2-2, with D perhaps matching TRBD2 (5 bases). The CDR3 has 18 residues. CDR1 SNHLY and CDR2 FYNNEI come from the germline V gene. Between the trimmed V and J ends, which lost 3 bases and 4 bases, there was a span of 21 bases. CDR3 in DNA: TGTGCCAGCAGTGAGAAGCCTCCTACTACGGGATCCACCGGGGAGCTGTTTTTT. Amino acid sequence: CASSEKPPTTGSTGELFF. Supplemented by reference TRBV2 and TRBJ2-2, the full variable domain reads EPEVTQTPSHQVTQMGQEVILRCVPISNHLYFYWYRQILGQKVEFLVSFYNNEISEKSEIFDDQFSVERPDGSNFTLKIRSTKLEDSAMYFCASSEKPPTTGSTGELFFGEGSRLTVL.

The chain links TRBV6-1 to TRBJ1-5, with D possibly being TRBD1 (5 bases). This CDR3 spans 15 amino acids. Germline assignment: CDR1 MNHNS and CDR2 SASEGT. Trimming cost V 6 bases and J 6 bases, with 18 bases left between them. The CDR3 coding sequence is TGTGCCAGCAGCGGGAGCCGGGACTTTAGTCAGCCCCAGCATTTT. Its translation is CASSGSRDFSQPQHF.

V usage is TRBV7-2 and J usage is TRBJ2-2; a weak D match, TRBD2 (6 bases). CDR3 length: 14 amino acids. V lost 4 bases and J 4 bases, leaving 10 bases between the germline ends. Germline V gives CDR1 SGHTA, CDR2 FQGNSA. This CDR3 reads CASSWGLRTGELFF. In nucleotides, the CDR3 is TGTGCCAGCAGCTGGGGACTTCGCACCGGGGAGCTGTTTTTT.

The table lists this clone with a count of one. The same CDR3 is also encoded by other DNA sequences in this sample. The chain combines TRBV4-3 with TRBJ1-2; possible D gene TRBD1, 6 bases. In germline, CDR1 is LGHNA, CDR2 YSLEER. V dropped 0 bases and J dropped 8 bases, with 13 bases sitting between them. CDR3 length: 14 residues. CDR3 protein: CASSQDWGAWGYTF. The CDR3 DNA sequence: TGCGCCAGCAGCCAAGATTGGGGGGCGTGGGGCTACACCTTC.

The CDR3 region has the DNA TGTGCCAGCAGCTTAAGGGAGGGCGGCTACAATGAGCAGTTCTTC. This sequence encodes CASSLREGGYNEQFF. J is TRBJ2-1 and V is TRBV7-2; 7 bases line up with TRBD2. The CDR3 has 15 residues. The V gene's germline CDR1 is SGHTA and CDR2 FQGNSA. V dropped 2 bases and J dropped 3; count of bases not matched to a gene: 4.

The chain joins TRBV28 to TRBJ2-3; 8 bases are a match to TRBD1. CDR1 and CDR2 (germline): MDHEN, SYDVKM. J was trimmed by 5 bases and V by 2 bases; bases with no gene match: 6. The CDR3 is 15 amino acids. For the CDR3, the DNA is TGTGCCAGCAGTTTACAGGGGGCTGGTGGAGATACGCAGTATTTT. Protein product: CASSLQGAGGDTQYF.

This rearrangement joins TRBV28 to TRBJ2-3, with 7 bases that match TRBD2. There are 16 residues in the CDR3. The trim removed 3 bases at V and 2 bases at J, leaving 8 bases unmatched. The germline CDR1 and CDR2 sequences are MDHEN and SYDVKM. This chain's CDR3 is CASSFSREELTDTQYF. The CDR3 bases are TGTGCCAGCAGTTTTTCTCGGGAGGAGCTCACAGATACGCAGTATTTT.

The rearrangement links TRBV4-2 to TRBJ2-7, with D perhaps TRBD2 (5 bases). The V end lost 6 bases, the J end lost 2 bases, and 8 bases lay between the germline ends. Germline lookup yields CDR1 LGHNA and CDR2 YNFKEQ. This CDR3 spans 12 amino acids. CDR3 in amino acids: CASRGETYEQYF. The CDR3 DNA reads as TGTGCCAGCAGGGGAGAAACCTACGAGCAGTACTTC.

The J gene is TRBJ1-4, the V gene TRBV30; no clear D. The V and J ends lost 0 bases and 0 bases respectively, with 5 bases between them. The CDR3 runs 14 residues. In germline, CDR1 is GTSNPN, CDR2 SVGIG (reference sequence). CDR3 nucleotides: TGTGCCTGGAGTGTACGGACAACTAATGAAAAACTGTTTTTT. Protein sequence: CAWSVRTTNEKLFF.

V usage is TRBV4-1 and J usage is TRBJ2-7; TRBD2 agrees at 8 bases. In germline, CDR1 is MGHRA, CDR2 YSYEKL. This CDR3 is built from 16 residues. V shed 4 bases and J 7 bases; nucleotides not matched to a gene: 15. The CDR3 DNA is TGCGCCAGCAGCCTAACGGGAGGGGCACTAGGTTCGGAGCAGTACTTC. Translating gives CASSLTGGALGSEQYF.

V gene TRBV11-2 combines with J gene TRBJ2-5, with no clear D. The V and J ends lost 0 bases and 1 base respectively, with 12 bases between them. Germline V lookup: CDR1 SGHAT, CDR2 FQNNGV. The CDR3 runs to 16 residues. CDR3 sequence (DNA): TGTGCCAGCAGCTTAGATTGGGCGGTGAGCCAAGAGACCCAGTACTTC. Residues: CASSLDWAVSQETQYF. Drawing the rest from reference TRBV11-2 and TRBJ2-5, the complete variable domain is EAGVAQSPRYKIIEKRQSVAFWCNPISGHATLYWYQQILGQGPKLLIQFQNNGVVDDSQLPKDRFSAERLKGVDSTLKIQPAKLEDSAVYLCASSLDWAVSQETQYFGPGTRLLVL.

The chain has TRBV6-5 and TRBJ1-1; D gene ambiguous. V lost 5 bases to trimming and J lost 1 base, with 5 bases between them. The length of the CDR3 is 12 residues. Germline loops: CDR1 MNHEY, CDR2 SVGAGI. Written as DNA, the CDR3 is TGTGCCAGCAGTGTTGGGAACACTGAAGCTTTCTTT. As protein: CASSVGNTEAFF.

The CDR3 loop reads CAWNRGVSEKLFF. CDR3 DNA sequence: TGTGCCTGGAACAGAGGGGTCTCTGAAAAACTGTTTTTT. The V gene is TRBV30, the J gene TRBJ1-4; D may be TRBD1 (5 bases). In germline, CDR1 is GTSNPN, CDR2 SVGIG (reference sequence). The CDR3 loop spans 13 amino acids. V was clipped by 4 bases and J by 7 bases, with 13 bases between them.

The chain employs TRBV6-1 and TRBJ2-7; 8 nucleotides match TRBD2. Germline values: CDR1 MNHNS, CDR2 SASEGT. The CDR3 totals 15 residues. J was trimmed by 3 bases and V by 7 bases; bases with no gene match: 11. The CDR3 is CASNSGSGGDYEQYF. CDR3 sequence (DNA): TGTGCCAGCAATTCGGGGTCCGGGGGGGACTACGAGCAGTACTTC.

The V and J genes are TRBV6-5 and TRBJ2-7; D is undetermined. The germline gives CDR1 MNHEY, CDR2 SVGAGI. V lost 4 bases and J lost 9, with 22 bases in between. The CDR3 consists of 15 residues. In nucleotides, the CDR3 is TGTGCCAGCAGTTCGACGGCAATCCGGGTGGTCGGGCAGTACTTC. It encodes CASSSTAIRVVGQYF.

The chain combines TRBV4-3 with TRBJ1-4; D is unclear. Trimming left V 0 bases short and J 10 bases short, with 12 bases between. The germline gives CDR1 LGHNA, CDR2 YSLEER. CDR3 length: 14 residues. The CDR3 nucleotides read TGCGCCAGCAGCCAAGAAATAAATGCCGGAAAACTGTTTTTT. Translation: CASSQEINAGKLFF.

This clone was counted only a few times. The chain joins TRBV29-1 to TRBJ1-2, with 9 bases aligning to TRBD1. This CDR3 contains 13 residues. Unmatched junction bases numbered 2, after V lost 4 bases and J lost 2 bases. Germline loops: CDR1 SQVTM, CDR2 ANQGSEA. The CDR3 protein is CSVGTGENYGYTF. DNA for the CDR3: TGCAGCGTTGGGACAGGGGAAAACTATGGCTACACCTTC.

This chain links TRBV4-3 with TRBJ2-2; D is perhaps TRBD2 (5 bases). Trimming cost V 1 base and J 0 bases, with 9 bases left between them. CDR1 is LGHNA, CDR2 YSLEER, per germline. This CDR3 is built from 16 residues. CDR3 DNA sequence: TGCGCCAGCAGCCAAGTACCCGGGACGAACACCGGGGAGCTGTTTTTT. Protein: CASSQVPGTNTGELFF.

This clone was seen at least ten times. Other DNA sequences in this specimen translate into the identical CDR3. The chain is built from TRBV30 and TRBJ1-5; tentative D call: TRBD1 (5 bases). From germline, CDR1 is GTSNPN and CDR2 SVGIG (reference sequence). Trimming cost V 0 bases and J 7 bases, with 10 bases left between them. This CDR3 is built from 13 residues. The CDR3 loop is CAWSVAGRQPQHF. CDR3 DNA sequence: TGTGCCTGGAGTGTGGCAGGGCGGCAGCCCCAGCATTTT.